These 22 T cell receptor beta chains were sequenced from one sample in a study of CD8 T cells in Susac syndrome. The RNA input was about 0.5 to 1 ug, and it was reverse transcribed with random hexamers. A single record per CDR3 protein comes from TCRdb applying MiXCR to the immunoSEQ multiplex PCR reads. Of a few hundred thousand distinct CDR3 sequences listed, approximately 95% were seen once; the top ten hold roughly 0.1%. Sequencing was performed on CD4+ T cells from PBMCs. Receptors were obtained from a human donor with multiple sclerosis.

The rearrangement uses TRBV5-4 and TRBJ2-1, with unresolved D. The CDR3 runs to 13 residues. The V gene lost 0 bases and the J gene lost 8 bases, with 9 bases spanning the gap. Germline CDR1 is SGHNT and CDR2 is YYREEE (reference sequence). The chain's CDR3 is CASSLVSGDEQFF. For the CDR3, the DNA is TGTGCCAGCAGCTTGGTGTCAGGAGATGAGCAGTTCTTC.

The rearrangement links TRBV12-3 or TRBV12-4 to TRBJ2-7; weak D call: TRBD1 (6 bases). V was cut by 8 bases and J by 4 bases, with 12 bases left in between. This CDR3 is built from 12 residues. The CDR3 is CASGNRAYEQYF. Written as DNA, the CDR3 is TGTGCCAGCGGGAACAGGGCGTACGAGCAGTACTTC.

The chain couples TRBV20-1 to TRBJ1-5; D is perhaps TRBD1 (5 bases). This CDR3 spans 13 amino acids. Germline values: CDR1 DFQATT, CDR2 SNEGSKA (reference sequence). V was clipped by 0 bases and J by 9 bases, with 12 bases between them. The CDR3 region is CSARDSRVGPQHF. CDR3 bases: TGCAGTGCTAGAGATAGCAGGGTAGGGCCCCAGCATTTT.

The CDR3 spells CASRSPGGNYEQYF. CDR3 sequence (DNA): TGTGCCAGCAGGAGCCCCGGCGGGAACTACGAGCAGTACTTC. V usage is TRBV6-5 and J usage is TRBJ2-7; D possibly corresponds to TRBD2 (6 bases). V dropped 6 bases and J dropped 3 bases, with 15 bases sitting between them. From germline, CDR1 is MNHEY and CDR2 SVGAGI. The CDR3 runs 14 residues.

This chain uses TRBV29-1 with TRBJ1-2; D is ambiguous. Germline V gene data show CDR1 as SQVTM and CDR2 as ANQGSEA. Trimming shortened V by 3 bases and J by 7 bases, and 21 bases separated the two germline ends. This CDR3 contains 15 residues. CDR3 nucleotide sequence: TGCAGCGTTGAGGAACACCCAACTTCATCACGTGGCTACACCTTC. Encoded protein: CSVEEHPTSSRGYTF.

The chain combines TRBV4-1 with TRBJ2-6; TRBD1 is a possible D gene (6 bases). Germline V gene sequence: CDR1 MGHRA, CDR2 YSYEKL. The CDR3 runs 19 residues. The V and J ends lost 0 bases and 0 bases respectively, with 15 bases between them. The CDR3 DNA follows: TGCGCCAGCAGCCAAGACCCTCGACAGGTTCTCTCTGGGGCCAACGTCCTGACTTTC. It encodes CASSQDPRQVLSGANVLTF.

This chain links TRBV6-5 with TRBJ2-2; 9 bases align to TRBD2. Germline loops: CDR1 MNHEY, CDR2 SVGAGI. V lost 2 bases and J lost 2; bases outside the gene matches: 9. CDR3 length: 18 residues. This CDR3 reads CASSYLPRLAGNTGELFF. CDR3 DNA: TGTGCCAGCAGTTACCTCCCCCGCCTAGCGGGAAACACCGGGGAGCTGTTTTTT.

The chain combines TRBV14 with TRBJ2-1; tentatively, D is TRBD2 (6 bases). V was cut by 2 bases and J by 8 bases, with 13 bases left in between. Germline V gene lookup returns CDR1 SGHDN and CDR2 FVKESK. This CDR3 comprises 14 residues. The CDR3, as DNA: TGTGCCAGCAGCCAACAACTAGCTTCTTATGAGCAGTTCTTC. It encodes CASSQQLASYEQFF.

The chain's CDR3 is CSARDRDRGNQPQHF. For the CDR3, the DNA is TGCAGTGCTAGAGATCGAGACAGGGGCAATCAGCCCCAGCATTTT. This chain uses TRBV20-1 with TRBJ1-5; 7 positions match TRBD1. This CDR3 spans 15 amino acids. Trimming cost V 0 bases and J 2 bases; bases outside gene matches: 4. Germline V gene sequence: CDR1 DFQATT, CDR2 SNEGSKA (reference sequence).

The genes are TRBV7-3 and TRBJ2-5; possibly TRBD2 for D (5 bases). Germline V gives CDR1 SGHTA, CDR2 FQGTGA. The V gene lost 5 bases and the J gene lost 2 bases, with 12 bases spanning the gap. This CDR3 contains 14 residues. CDR3 amino acids: CASSPLGEQETQYF. CDR3 DNA: TGTGCCAGCAGCCCACTGGGAGAGCAAGAGACCCAGTACTTC. Full variable domain (rest looked up from reference TRBV7-3 and TRBJ2-5): GAGVSQTPSNKVTEKGKYVELRCDPISGHTALYWYRQSLGQGPEFLIYFQGTGAADDSGLPNDRFFAVRPEGSVSTLKIQRTERGDSAVYLCASSPLGEQETQYFGPGTRLLVL.

The rearrangement links TRBV5-1 to TRBJ2-7, with D tentatively TRBD2 (6 bases). CDR1 and CDR2 (germline): SGHRS, YFSETQ. The length of the CDR3 is 16 residues. Trimming took off 4 bases at V and 5 bases at J, with 22 bases between the two ends. Written as DNA, the CDR3 is TGCGCCAGCAGCCCCGCCGGGGGAGCGAGGAGGAACGAGCAGTACTTC. It encodes CASSPAGGARRNEQYF.

The J gene is TRBJ2-1, the V gene TRBV19; D not resolved. The CDR3 totals 14 residues. Trimming shortened V by 4 bases and J by 0 bases, and 7 bases separated the two germline ends. The germline V gene has CDR1 LNHDA and CDR2 SQIVND (reference sequence). The CDR3 protein is CASSKVSSYNEQFF. The DNA for the CDR3 is TGTGCCAGTAGTAAGGTGAGCTCCTACAATGAGCAGTTCTTC.

V and J are TRBV20-1 and TRBJ1-1; D possibly corresponds to TRBD1 (6 bases). Germline CDR1 and CDR2: DFQATT and SNEGSKA (reference sequence). V lost 5 bases to trimming and J lost 4 bases, with 17 bases between them. CDR3 length: 14 amino acids. The CDR3 DNA reads as TGCAGTGCTCGCACTGGGTCAGGGGTCACTGAAGCTTTCTTT. It encodes CSARTGSGVTEAFF.

A few counts support this clonotype. The CDR3 sequence: CASSGTSGAYNEQFF. CDR3 coding DNA: TGTGCCAGCAGTGGGACTAGCGGAGCATACAATGAGCAGTTCTTC. The chain couples TRBV2 to TRBJ2-1, with 10 bases fitting TRBD2. The V and J ends lost 4 bases and 4 bases, in that order; junction bases with no gene match: 4. CDR3 size: 15 residues. Germline loops: CDR1 SNHLY, CDR2 FYNNEI.

This sequence joins TRBV28 and TRBJ2-2, with unresolved D. The V gene's germline CDR1 is MDHEN and CDR2 SYDVKM. This CDR3 has 15 amino acids. The ends were cut back, 4 bases at V and 5 bases at J, with 14 bases in the middle. For the CDR3, the DNA is TGTGCCAGCAGTTCAGGTCGACCGGAAACCGGGGAGCTGTTTTTT. It yields the protein CASSSGRPETGELFF.

The chain uses TRBV20-1 and TRBJ1-2; weak D call: TRBD1 (6 bases). This CDR3 has 14 residues. Germline CDR1 and CDR2: DFQATT and SNEGSKA (reference sequence). Trimming pared 5 bases from V and 0 bases from J, leaving 13 bases between. The CDR3 DNA sequence: TGCAGTGCTGAACACAGGGCAGCTAACTATGGCTACACCTTC. Residues: CSAEHRAANYGYTF.

The rearrangement uses TRBV29-1 and TRBJ1-4; 10 nucleotides align to TRBD1. The trim removed 5 bases at V and 7 bases at J, leaving 1 base unmatched. The CDR3 contains 12 residues. Looked up from germline, CDR1 is SQVTM and CDR2 is ANQGSEA. This chain's CDR3 is CSVWTGGEKLFF. CDR3 coding DNA: TGCAGCGTTTGGACAGGGGGTGAAAAACTGTTTTTT.

V is TRBV30 and J is TRBJ2-6; D might be TRBD2 (6 bases). This CDR3 region has 15 residues. Germline V lookup: CDR1 GTSNPN, CDR2 SVGIG (reference sequence). With 0 bases removed from V and 3 bases from J, the gap between germline ends came to 9 bases. The DNA of the CDR3 is TGTGCCTGGAGTGTACGGGGGTATGGGGCCAACGTCCTGACTTTC. Translating it yields CAWSVRGYGANVLTF.

The DNA of the CDR3 is TGTGCCAGCAGTTTATCGGTCGCGACTAGGAAACTGTTTTTT. Protein sequence: CASSLSVATRKLFF. This chain uses TRBV27 with TRBJ1-4; D uncertain. CDR1 is MNHEY and CDR2 is SMNVEV in the germline V gene (reference sequence). The germline V and J ends were trimmed by 0 bases and 11 bases, with 13 bases remaining between them. The CDR3 spans 14 residues.

This clonotype appeared once. The chain uses TRBV5-1 and TRBJ2-1, with D possibly TRBD2 on 6 matching bases. The CDR3 contains 16 residues. Germline V gene lookup returns CDR1 SGHRS and CDR2 YFSETQ. Trimming left V 3 bases short and J 0 bases short, with 13 bases between. The DNA of the CDR3 is TGCGCCAGCAGCTCACATAGCGGAAGCTCCTACAATGAGCAGTTCTTC. It encodes CASSSHSGSSYNEQFF.

The chain is built from TRBV29-1 and TRBJ1-2; D ambiguous. The CDR3 loop spans 12 amino acids. Deletions cut 0 bases from V and 5 bases from J, with 7 bases between. Germline CDR1 reads SQVTM; CDR2 reads ANQGSEA. CDR3 sequence: CSVEDRRYGYTF. CDR3 in DNA: TGCAGCGTTGAAGACAGGAGGTATGGCTACACCTTC.

The chain couples TRBV9 to TRBJ1-1, with TRBD1 matching over 10 bases. Germline assignment: CDR1 SGDLS and CDR2 YYNGEE. CDR3 length equals 16 residues. V was pared by 3 bases and J by 2 bases, with 7 bases of the junction left unmatched. The CDR3 protein is CASSGQGASGNTEAFF. The CDR3 bases are TGTGCCAGCAGCGGACAGGGGGCCTCAGGTAACACTGAAGCTTTCTTT.